Below, 12 T cell receptor beta chains from the same sample are listed, as sequenced in a study of vaccination effects on CD4 cells after COVID-19. Sequencing used immunoSEQ multiplex PCR; TCRdb keeps in-frame clones, though not all of them. Of some 14,000 clones listed, approximately 68% are singletons. Sequencing was preceded by expansion of antigen-specific CD4+ T cells with viral peptide pools in the ViraFEST assay. Upon completion of 10 to 11 days in culture, CD4+ T cells were isolated. Participants each got two BNT162b2 or mRNA-1273 vaccine doses. The antigens these receptors bind are not known. This material consisted of CD4+ T cells from PBMCs cultured with SARS-CoV-2 spike peptides, taken after COVID-19 vaccination. The receptors were gathered from a human donor who received a COVID-19 vaccine.

The V and J genes are TRBV19 and TRBJ1-1; D unresolved. This CDR3 comprises 14 residues. V was clipped by 3 bases and J by 1 base, with 9 bases between them. Germline V gives CDR1 LNHDA, CDR2 SQIVND (reference sequence). This CDR3 is CASSILVRNTEAFF. CDR3 DNA: TGTGCCAGTAGTATCCTAGTACGGAACACTGAAGCTTTCTTT.

The J gene is TRBJ1-1, the V gene TRBV7-8, with D perhaps TRBD1 (5 bases). V lost 7 bases and J 5 bases, leaving 20 bases between the germline ends. Germline V lookup: CDR1 SGHVS, CDR2 FQNEAQ. CDR3 length: 15 residues. CDR3 DNA: TGTGCCAGCACCCCACTCCGCAGCGGGGGGACTGAAGCTTTCTTT. It codes for CASTPLRSGGTEAFF.

In this sample, this clone turned up a few times. J is TRBJ1-1 and V is TRBV2, with D tentatively TRBD1 (6 bases). The germline CDR1 and CDR2 sequences are SNHLY and FYNNEI. Trimming shortened V by 7 bases and J by 4 bases, and 16 bases separated the two germline ends. The length of the CDR3 is 14 residues. DNA of the CDR3: TGTGCCAGCACCACGGGGGGGGCGGGCACTGAAGCTTTCTTT. It translates to CASTTGGAGTEAFF.

Judged by abundance, this clone is medium-sized. The J gene is TRBJ1-1, the V gene TRBV10-3, with 11 bases lining up with TRBD1. The trim removed 5 bases at V and 4 bases at J, leaving 12 bases unmatched. The germline CDR1 and CDR2 sequences are ENHRY and SYGVKD. The CDR3 covers 17 residues. CDR3 residues: CAISNPGTGGVGTEAFF. The DNA of the CDR3 is TGTGCCATCAGTAATCCCGGGACAGGGGGTGTGGGCACTGAAGCTTTCTTT.

This chain uses TRBV5-5 with TRBJ2-3; a weak D match, TRBD2 (5 bases). Per germline, CDR1 SGHKS and CDR2 YYEKEE (reference sequence). V was pared by 0 bases and J by 6 bases, with 14 bases between. This CDR3 has 15 residues. The CDR3 here is CASSLAVEGADTQYF. CDR3 DNA sequence: TGTGCCAGCAGCTTGGCCGTTGAGGGAGCGGATACGCAGTATTTT.

The rearrangement joins TRBV9 to TRBJ2-3; D not resolved. CDR1 SGDLS and CDR2 YYNGEE come from the germline V gene. Trimming removed 4 bases from V and 5 bases from J, with 14 bases in between. The CDR3 is 14 residues long. CDR3 region: CASSSTAPGDTQYF. The DNA of the CDR3 is TGTGCCAGCAGCTCGACGGCACCCGGAGATACGCAGTATTTT.

The V gene is TRBV4-1, the J gene TRBJ1-2; 8 bases match TRBD1. Unmatched junction bases numbered 4, after V lost 0 bases and J lost 7 bases. The CDR3 extends over 14 amino acids. Germline V CDR1 and CDR2: MGHRA, YSYEKL. This CDR3 reads CASSQDRGPGGYTF. CDR3 sequence (DNA): TGCGCCAGCAGCCAAGACAGGGGGCCTGGTGGCTACACCTTC.

This clone has just a few counts. The gene calls are TRBV5-6 and TRBJ2-2; no clear D gene. Germline values: CDR1 SGHDT, CDR2 YYEEEE. CDR3 length equals 13 residues. V was trimmed by 1 base and J by 7 bases, leaving 8 bases between them. The CDR3 sequence: CASSLLTGGELFF. The CDR3 region has the DNA TGTGCCAGCAGCTTGTTGACGGGCGGGGAGCTGTTTTTT.

This rearrangement joins TRBV6-4 to TRBJ2-3; TRBD1 is a possible D gene (5 bases). This CDR3 spans 16 amino acids. Between the trimmed V and J ends, which lost 2 bases and 4 bases, there was a span of 16 bases. Germline loops: CDR1 MRHNA, CDR2 SNTAGT. The CDR3 reads CASSDKGRDGSDTQYF. DNA for the CDR3: TGTGCCAGCAGTGACAAGGGCAGGGATGGGTCAGATACGCAGTATTTT.

This chain links TRBV11-2 with TRBJ2-3; the match to TRBD2 covers 14 bases. V dropped 4 bases and J dropped 5; count of bases not matched to a gene: 14. Per germline, CDR1 SGHAT and CDR2 FQNNGV. The CDR3 length is 19 residues. CDR3 sequence (DNA): TGTGCCAGCAGCTCCACGACTAGCGGGGGGGGGTGGGCAGGAGATACGCAGTATTTT. It is translated as CASSSTTSGGGWAGDTQYF.

This chain connects TRBV4-2 to TRBJ2-3; D may be TRBD2 (5 bases). CDR3 length equals 14 residues. V was pared by 5 bases and J by 0 bases, with 9 bases between. Looked up from germline, CDR1 is LGHNA and CDR2 is YNFKEQ. In DNA form, the CDR3 reads TGTGCCAGCAGCATGGACTTAAGCACAGATACGCAGTATTTT. It codes for CASSMDLSTDTQYF.

The chain has TRBV5-5 and TRBJ1-1; 10 bases map to TRBD1. The germline gives CDR1 SGHKS, CDR2 YYEKEE (reference sequence). J lost 4 bases, V lost 7 bases, and 4 bases had no gene match. The CDR3 is 13 residues long. The CDR3 DNA reads TGTGCCAGCGGGGGACAGGGGACCACTGAAGCTTTCTTT. Encoded protein: CASGGQGTTEAFF.